A selection of T cell receptor beta chains follows, all from one sample in a study of blood T cells in healthy people across ages. TCRdb called the 5' RACE reads again in MiXCR, with one record for every CDR3 protein. The sample shows 1.5 million to 2 million distinct CDR3 sequences, roughly 30% of them seen only once. Material: blood. Receptors originate from a woman aged 30 to 39 in good health. CDR3s include the opening cysteine and the closing phenylalanine or tryptophan. A D gene is named only where the DNA matches it firmly. Clone size, where shown, is once, few, many, or a class for clones that have expanded.

d_call,v_call,j_call,clone_size,cdr3_nt,cdr3_aa
TRBD1,TRBV7-2,TRBJ2-7,few,TGTGCCAGCAGGGAACGGACAGGGGGCATCGAGCAGTACTTC,CASRERTGGIEQYF
.,TRBV20-1,TRBJ2-1,once,TGCAGTGCTAGAGAAGGGACCACTTACAATGAGCAGTTCTTC,CSAREGTTYNEQFF
.,TRBV3-1,TRBJ2-3,.,TGTGCCAGCAGCCAAGCGAGCGGGTCGAGCACAGATACGCAGTATTTT,CASSQASGSSTDTQYF
TRBD2,TRBV20-1,TRBJ2-3,few,TGCAGTGCTAGACTAGCGGGGCTAGCAGATACGCAGTATTTT,CSARLAGLADTQYF
TRBD2,TRBV27,TRBJ2-2,.,TGTGCCAGCAGTTTCTCCCCCGGGCTAGCGGACACCGGGGAGCTGTTTTTT,CASSFSPGLADTGELFF
TRBD1,TRBV9,TRBJ1-1,few,TGTGCCAGCAGCGCCGGGGGACAGGCCGCTTTCTTT,CASSAGGQAAFF
.,TRBV30,TRBJ1-2,.,TGTGCCTGGAGTAATTTTGGCTACACCTTC,CAWSNFGYTF
.,TRBV29-1,TRBJ2-5,few,TGCAGCGTTGAAGAGGTTGCGGTCGGCGGGGACGAGACCCAGTACTTC,CSVEEVAVGGDETQYF
.,TRBV27,TRBJ2-3,few,TGTGCCAGCCGTCTGGGGCAATCATATACGCAGTATTTT,CASRLGQSYTQYF
.,TRBV20-1,TRBJ1-2,.,TGCAGTGCTAGTCATAGCCCGGGGGCGCGGGGCTACACCTTC,CSASHSPGARGYTF
.,TRBV7-9,TRBJ1-2,.,TGCGCCAGCAGCTTGGCCGTCTATGGCTACACCTTC,CASSLAVYGYTF
.,TRBV20-1,TRBJ1-4,.,TGCAGTGCTAGAGACACCGCCGATGGAAAACTGTTTTTT,CSARDTADGKLFF
.,TRBV6-6,TRBJ2-7,many,TGTGCCAGCGGGGGGGCCCCCTACGAGCAGTACTTC,CASGGAPYEQYF
TRBD2,TRBV5-1,TRBJ2-1,few,TGCGCCAGCAGCTCCTCCGGACAGTTAGCGGGAGGACAGAATGAGCAGTTCTTC,CASSSSGQLAGGQNEQFF
.,TRBV29-1,TRBJ2-1,many,TGCAGCGTTGAAAGCTCCTACAATGAGCAGTTCTTC,CSVESSYNEQFF
.,TRBV7-3,TRBJ2-3,few,TGTGCCAGCAGCTTAAGGGGACTGATGGCAGATACGCAGTATTTT,CASSLRGLMADTQYF
TRBD1,TRBV3-1,TRBJ1-2,.,TGTGCCAGCAGCGCCCGGGACAGGGGTTATGGCTACACCTTC,CASSARDRGYGYTF
.,TRBV27,TRBJ2-6,.,TGTGCCAGCAGTTTTGGCGCCCGTGGAGGGGCTGGGGCCAACGTTCTGACTTTC,CASSFGARGGAGANVLTF
TRBD1,TRBV12-3/TRBV12-4,TRBJ2-2,.,TGTGCCAGCAGTTTAACAGGGGTTACCGGGGAGCTGTTTTTT,CASSLTGVTGELFF
TRBD2,TRBV12-3/TRBV12-4,TRBJ2-3,.,TGTGCCAGTCAGTCGGGGGGTACGCAGTATTTT,CASQSGGTQYF
TRBD1,TRBV20-1,TRBJ2-7,.,TGCAGTGCTAGGGGTGGGACAGGCGGTCGGGAGCAGTACTTC,CSARGGTGGREQYF
.,TRBV30,TRBJ2-7,few,TGTGCCTGGAGTGCGGATTACGAGCAGTACTTC,CAWSADYEQYF
TRBD1,TRBV12-3/TRBV12-4,TRBJ1-1,.,TGTGCCAGCAGTTTACTGCCAGGGGGGTTCACTGAAGCTTTCTTT,CASSLLPGGFTEAFF
TRBD2,TRBV9,TRBJ2-3,.,TGTACCAGCAGCGTAGATCCTGCGGGGGGGCCAGATACGCAGTATTTT,CTSSVDPAGGPDTQYF
.,TRBV4-1,TRBJ2-3,few,TGCGCCAGCAGCCAAGGGGTGGCAGATACGCAGTATTTT,CASSQGVADTQYF
TRBD2,TRBV29-1,TRBJ2-1,.,TGCAGCGTTGAATGGAGTGCTAGCGGGGCTCTCAATGAGCAGTTCTTC,CSVEWSASGALNEQFF
.,TRBV10-3,TRBJ1-1,few,TGTGCCATCAGTGAGTCTCCTAGGGAGGAAGCTTTCTTT,CAISESPREEAFF
.,TRBV20-1,TRBJ1-5,.,TGCAGTGCTAGAGATCCCCCCGAAGGGCAGCCCCAGCATTTT,CSARDPPEGQPQHF
TRBD1,TRBV20-1,TRBJ2-7,few,TGCAGTGCTAACGGACAGGGGATCCACTACCACGAGCAGTACTTC,CSANGQGIHYHEQYF
.,TRBV11-1,TRBJ2-5,.,TGTGCCAGCAGCTCGGGAACAGTAGAGGCCCAGTACTTC,CASSSGTVEAQYF
TRBD2,TRBV6-2/TRBV6-3,TRBJ2-1,.,TGTGCCAGCCATCGATGGGGACTAGCATACAATGAGCAGTTCTTC,CASHRWGLAYNEQFF
TRBD2,TRBV2,TRBJ2-1,.,TGTGCCAGCAGTTACGTCCCGGGACTAGCGGGAGATCTCAATGAGCAGTTCTTC,CASSYVPGLAGDLNEQFF
.,TRBV28,TRBJ2-3,.,TGTGCCAGCACCCTTAGGTCTATATTAGCGGATACTAGCACAGATACGCAGTATTTT,CASTLRSILADTSTDTQYF
.,TRBV29-1,TRBJ2-7,many,TGCAGCCCCTGTCTATACGAGCAGTACTTC,CSPCLYEQYF
TRBD2,TRBV7-2,TRBJ2-1,few,TGTGCCAGCAGCTTCCGCGTTAGCGGGGGGACCTACAATGAGCAGTTCTTC,CASSFRVSGGTYNEQFF
.,TRBV4-1,TRBJ2-1,few,TGCGCCAGCAGCCAGGGGGTTTTAGCGGTCTACAATGAGCAGTTCTTC,CASSQGVLAVYNEQFF
TRBD1,TRBV4-2,TRBJ1-1,few,TGTGCCAGCAGCCAAGAGCCGGGACAGGGTACTGAAGCTTTCTTT,CASSQEPGQGTEAFF
TRBD2,TRBV29-1,TRBJ2-5,many,TGCACTTCCATTAGCGGGAGTGAGACCCAGTACTTC,CTSISGSETQYF
TRBD2,TRBV6-5,TRBJ2-2,few,TGTGCCAGCAGTTACTCGAAAATAGCGGGACTAAATACCGGGGAGCTGTTTTTT,CASSYSKIAGLNTGELFF
TRBD2,TRBV9,TRBJ2-1,.,TGTGCCAGCAGCGTAGAATCTAGCGGGACCTACATTGAGCAGTTCTTC,CASSVESSGTYIEQFF
.,TRBV3-1,TRBJ1-1,.,TGTGCCGGCAGCCACGACAGATCTGAAGCTTTCTTT,CAGSHDRSEAFF
.,TRBV18,TRBJ1-1,.,TGTGCCAGCTCGTTCTCAGGCGACGAGAACACTGAAGCTTTCTTT,CASSFSGDENTEAFF
TRBD2,TRBV2,TRBJ2-3,.,TGTGCCAGCTCAAGGACTAGCGGGACCTTTAGCACAGATACGCAGTATTTT,CASSRTSGTFSTDTQYF
.,TRBV10-2,TRBJ1-5,.,TGCGCCAGCAGTGACCCAAGTGATAGCAATCAGCCCCAGCATTTT,CASSDPSDSNQPQHF
.,TRBV7-2,TRBJ1-5,.,TGTGCCAGCAGCTTAGTGTGGGGTCAGCCCCAGCATTTT,CASSLVWGQPQHF
.,TRBV29-1,TRBJ2-3,.,TGCAGCGTTGCGTTTGCCTGGGTAGGCGGCACGCAGTATTTT,CSVAFAWVGGTQYF
.,TRBV7-9,TRBJ2-7,.,TGTGCCAGCAGCCACCCGACGGGAAGCTCCTACGAGCAGTACTTC,CASSHPTGSSYEQYF
TRBD2,TRBV5-1,TRBJ2-7,.,TGCGCCAGCAGCCCCGGGACTAGCGGGGGGGCCTACGAGCAGTACTTC,CASSPGTSGGAYEQYF
.,TRBV7-2,TRBJ2-1,many,TGTGCCAGCAGCTTAGTAGGTATGCCCTCCAATGAGCAGTTCTTC,CASSLVGMPSNEQFF
.,TRBV24-1,TRBJ1-1,.,TGTGCCACCAGTGGCAGGGGTTCGAGCACTGAAGCTTTCTTT,CATSGRGSSTEAFF
.,TRBV20-1,TRBJ1-5,.,TGCAGTGCTAGAGATCCAAGGCAATGGGCCCAGCATTTT,CSARDPRQWAQHF
.,TRBV7-9,TRBJ1-1,many,TGTGCCAGCAGCTTAATCGTCAACACTGAAGCTTTCTTT,CASSLIVNTEAFF
.,TRBV20-1,TRBJ1-2,.,TGCAGTGGTACTGCGGCTAACTATGGCTACACCTTC,CSGTAANYGYTF
TRBD2,TRBV7-9,TRBJ2-7,few,TGTGCCAGCAGCACAACTCCTAGCGGCTTCCCCTACGAGCAGTACTTC,CASSTTPSGFPYEQYF